This TCR beta chain was documented in a study of blood T cell repertoires in COVID-19 (dated by TCRdb to 2020 to 2022). Regarding the complete study: Collaborator samples came from the United States, Italy and Spain and covered acute and convalescent phases of COVID-19. Samples were obtained from the ongoing ImmuneRACE study (first 160 participants) and from over 1,000 subjects provided by 6 global collaborators. The sample metadata nearly always contained a de-identified subject ID, COVID-19 status, age in years and sex. HLA class I and class II types, where available, came from metadata supplied by the sample provider rather than from assay-based typing. The dataset comprised deeply sampled blood TCRbeta repertoires from subjects exposed to, actively infected with, or recovered from COVID-19. The material from the prospective study consisted of cDNA or gDNA derived from T cells, B-cell-depleted T cells, or PBMCs. The repertoires were made available in a free public database intended to serve as a resource for research on the immune response to SARS-CoV-2.

Another Seattle source contributed samples from volunteer blood donors who had recovered from COVID-19. The collaborating institutions used their own protocols to collect whole blood in K2EDTA tubes. For TCRbeta analysis, collaborators shipped samples in one of three forms: frozen whole blood, isolated PBMCs, or DNA extracted from either of those sample types. A note on this clone: The target of this receptor is not known. There are no base qualities to consult, and no much larger clone falls within one base.

TCRbeta CDR3 regions were amplified from genomic DNA using the immunoSEQ Assay, a bias-controlled multiplex PCR. As for the original processing: The number of nucleated cells in each sample was estimated from the amplification of reference gene primers within the assay. To quantify the absolute abundance of each unique TCRbeta CDR3 rearrangement, sequence reads were collapsed and filtered. Productive Simpson clonality was computed per sample as the square root of Simpson's diversity index over productive rearrangements. TCRdb took over this immuneACCESS table, retaining in-frame rearrangements with V and J assigned. Such tables are incomplete; in checked studies, under half of the missing clones stem from an unresolved V gene, and the remainder is unexplained. V and J calls and clone size are as listed in that table; D and trimming were resolved from the DNA. This sample is represented by 220,000 or so clones; less than 90% of them were singletons. Of the sample, 4% to 6% falls within the top ten clones.

Measured from the cysteine to the phenylalanine, the CDR3 is 16 residues long. Just the 48-base CDR3 DNA is kept, in frame starting at base 1. In the germline V gene (reference sequence), CDR1 corresponds to SGHNT and CDR2 to YYREEE. The V and J ends are trimmed by 0 bases and 6 bases, leaving 15 bases between them. The research as a whole found: Clinical and demographic metadata were provided uncurated, with the amount varying by source and participant.

The V gene is TRBV5-4 and the J gene is TRBJ1-4; there is no confident call for the D gene. The sequencing input was peripheral blood. The source of this sequence is a woman aged 55-69 years who had recovered from COVID-19. The DNA sequence follows: TGTGCCAGCAGCTTGGACCTGGGGTTGAGGGATGAAAAACTGTTTTTT. Its protein is CASSLDLGLRDEKLFF.